The rows below give T cell receptor beta chains drawn from one sample of a study of blood T cell repertoires in COVID-19. Sequencing used immunoSEQ multiplex PCR; TCRdb keeps in-frame clones, though not all of them. The sample includes fewer than 250,000 clones, 86% of them seen just once. The source material was peripheral blood. The receptors shown here come from a man in his forties or fifties with COVID-19, enrolled during active disease. Each CDR3 is given with its conserved first and last residue. The D gene is left open where the match is weak. Clone size is given for some rows only: seen once, a few or many times, or a class if the clone is expanded.

V: TRBV5-6; D: NA; size: NA; J: TRBJ2-7; DNA: TGTGCCAGCAGCCTATTTAGCTACGAGCAGTACTTC; CDR3: CASSLFSYEQYF
V: TRBV3-1/TRBV3-2; D: TRBD1; size: NA; J: TRBJ2-7; DNA: TGTGCCAGCAGCCAAATGGGACAGGGGTTGTACGAGCAGTACTTC; CDR3: CASSQMGQGLYEQYF
V: TRBV18; D: NA; size: NA; J: TRBJ1-1; DNA: TGTGCCAGCTCACCGCAAACAGTCGCAGTCCAGGTTGGATCGAACACTGAAGCTTTCTTT; CDR3: CASSPQTVAVQVGSNTEAFF
V: TRBV27; D: TRBD1; size: NA; J: TRBJ2-5; DNA: TGTGCCAGCAGTTTATGGGGACAGGGGCCAGAGACCCAGTACTTC; CDR3: CASSLWGQGPETQYF
V: TRBV19; D: NA; size: NA; J: TRBJ2-2; DNA: TGTGCCAGTAAGGGGCCCCGCGGCAGAGACACCGGGGAGCTGTTTTTT; CDR3: CASKGPRGRDTGELFF
V: TRBV7-9; D: TRBD2; size: NA; J: TRBJ2-3; DNA: TGTGCCAGCAGCTTACCTAGCGGCCTCACAGATACGCAGTATTTT; CDR3: CASSLPSGLTDTQYF
V: TRBV7-9; D: NA; size: few; J: TRBJ1-4; DNA: TGTGCCAGCAGCTTTGGACAGTCTAATGAAAAACTGTTTTTT; CDR3: CASSFGQSNEKLFF
V: TRBV18; D: TRBD1; size: NA; J: TRBJ1-5; DNA: TGTGCCAGCTCTCAGGACAGGAGTAATCAGCCCCAGCATTTT; CDR3: CASSQDRSNQPQHF
V: TRBV6-2/TRBV6-3; D: NA; size: medium-sized; J: TRBJ2-1; DNA: TGTGCCAGCAGTCACCACCGAGAACAGTACAATGAGCAGTTCTTC; CDR3: CASSHHREQYNEQFF
V: TRBV7-8; D: TRBD1; size: NA; J: TRBJ2-5; DNA: TGTGCCAGCAGCTTGGCAGGACAGGGGGTTGAGACCCAGTACTTC; CDR3: CASSLAGQGVETQYF
V: TRBV27; D: TRBD1; size: NA; J: TRBJ2-2; DNA: TGTGCCAGCAGTTTTTTTGGGACAGGGGCCTACACCGGGGAGCTGTTTTTT; CDR3: CASSFFGTGAYTGELFF
V: TRBV21-1; D: NA; size: NA; J: TRBJ1-5; DNA: TGTGCCAGCAGCCTCAAACGGGTGTATAGCAATCAGCCCCAGCATTTT; CDR3: CASSLKRVYSNQPQHF
V: TRBV29-1; D: NA; size: NA; J: TRBJ2-7; DNA: TGCAGCGCTAAATATACCCGGGGTGTCCACGAGCAGTACTTC; CDR3: CSAKYTRGVHEQYF
V: TRBV7-2; D: NA; size: once; J: TRBJ1-2; DNA: TGTGCCAGCAGCGTATACAGGGAAACCAACTATGGCTACACCTTC; CDR3: CASSVYRETNYGYTF
V: TRBV12-5; D: NA; size: NA; J: TRBJ2-3; DNA: TGTGCTAGGGTCCCGCGGCGGGGAAGGACAGATACGCAGTATTTT; CDR3: CARVPRRGRTDTQYF
V: TRBV7-8; D: NA; size: NA; J: TRBJ2-5; DNA: TGTGCCAGCAGCCGAACAGTAGCGGAAGAGACCCAGTACTTC; CDR3: CASSRTVAEETQYF
V: TRBV12-3/TRBV12-4; D: NA; size: once; J: TRBJ2-7; DNA: TGTGCCAGCAGTTCCGTCCACGAGCAGTACTTC; CDR3: CASSSVHEQYF
V: TRBV11-2; D: NA; size: NA; J: TRBJ2-5; DNA: TGTGCCAGCAGCTTAGGAGGACAGATGAAAGAGACCCAGTACTTC; CDR3: CASSLGGQMKETQYF
V: TRBV28; D: NA; size: NA; J: TRBJ1-6; DNA: TGTGCCAGCAGTTTCGGGGGCGGGGGGCTCGGCTATAATTCACCCCTCCACTTT; CDR3: CASSFGGGGLGYNSPLHF
V: TRBV18; D: TRBD1; size: NA; J: TRBJ1-2; DNA: TGTGCCAGCTCACCAGGGACAGGGCGACCGGGCAACTATGGCTACACCTTC; CDR3: CASSPGTGRPGNYGYTF
V: TRBV15; D: TRBD2; size: NA; J: TRBJ2-5; DNA: TGTGCCACCAGCATGGGACTAGCGAAAGCACAAGAGACCCAGTACTTC; CDR3: CATSMGLAKAQETQYF
V: TRBV3-1/TRBV3-2; D: NA; size: medium-sized; J: TRBJ1-2; DNA: TGTGCCAGCAGCCAAGAGCCGGACAGAGCCTATGGCTACACCTTC; CDR3: CASSQEPDRAYGYTF
V: TRBV30; D: NA; size: once; J: TRBJ1-2; DNA: TGTGCCTGGAGTGTCGGAGGCGGCGGCTATGGCTACACCTTC; CDR3: CAWSVGGGGYGYTF
V: TRBV12-3/TRBV12-4; D: NA; size: NA; J: TRBJ2-3; DNA: TGTGCCAGCAGGGCTAGCGATGATACGCAGTATTTT; CDR3: CASRASDDTQYF
V: TRBV6-6; D: NA; size: NA; J: TRBJ2-7; DNA: TGTGCCAGCAGTTACTCTGCGTTGGCCCAGGACGAGCAGTACTTC; CDR3: CASSYSALAQDEQYF